These 10 T cell receptor beta chains were sequenced from one sample in a study of neoadjuvant anti-PD-1 for oral cavity cancer. The data were produced by immunoSEQ multiplex PCR, yet TCRdb's version contains in-frame clones alone and is incomplete. The top ten hold roughly 4.9% of the sample, which has about 39,000 clones, 60% to 80% seen once. The time point: after neoadjuvant nivolumab, at surgical resection. The specimen comprised PBMCs, sampled after nivolumab (anti-PD-1) treatment. These receptors all stem from a person aged 35-79 years with oral cavity squamous cell carcinoma.

This clone was seen only a few times. The genes are TRBV4-1 and TRBJ2-7, with D perhaps TRBD1 (6 bases). V lost 0 bases, J lost 5 bases, and 20 bases lay in between. CDR1 is MGHRA and CDR2 is YSYEKL in the germline V gene. The CDR3 loop spans 17 amino acids. CDR3 DNA: TGCGCCAGCAGCCAAGAGCCACTCGACGTCGCAGGGGACGAGCAGTACTTC. Its translation: CASSQEPLDVAGDEQYF.

This clone was counted once. The chain links TRBV5-6 to TRBJ1-2, with no clear D. This CDR3 has 18 amino acids. Germline V gives CDR1 SGHDT, CDR2 YYEEEE. Between the trimmed V and J ends, which lost 0 bases and 1 base, there was a span of 19 bases. The CDR3 reads CASSLAEVRRHNNYGYTF. CDR3 in DNA: TGTGCCAGCAGCTTGGCCGAGGTCCGCAGGCACAATAACTATGGCTACACCTTC.

There are a few counts of this clone. The V and J genes are TRBV7-8 and TRBJ1-2; D is possibly TRBD1 (5 bases). Deletions cut 2 bases from V and 5 bases from J, with 12 bases between. This CDR3 has 14 amino acids. CDR1 is SGHVS, CDR2 FQNEAQ, per germline. CDR3 nucleotides: TGTGCCAGCAGCTTAACCGACAGCCCTTATGGCTACACCTTC. Amino acids: CASSLTDSPYGYTF.

The CDR3 loop reads CASSPLGQPQHF. The CDR3 DNA sequence: TGTGCCAGCAGCCCCCTAGGGCAGCCCCAGCATTTT. This sequence joins TRBV5-6 and TRBJ1-5; D call uncertain. The length of the CDR3 is 12 residues. The germline V gene has CDR1 SGHDT and CDR2 YYEEEE. The ends were cut back, 4 bases at V and 7 bases at J, with 9 bases in the middle.

The chain links TRBV19 to TRBJ1-1; D call uncertain. CDR1 LNHDA and CDR2 SQIVND come from the germline V gene (reference sequence). This CDR3 region has 14 residues. The ends were cut back, 1 base at V and 5 bases at J, with 11 bases in the middle. The CDR3 nucleotides read TGTGCCAGTAGTATAGCCCCCCGGGGAACTGAAGCTTTCTTT. This translates into CASSIAPRGTEAFF. The complete variable domain, with remaining parts taken from reference TRBV19 and TRBJ1-1, reads DGGITQSPKYLFRKEGQNVTLSCEQNLNHDAMYWYRQDPGQGLRLIYYSQIVNDFQKGDIAEGYSVSREKKESFPLTVTSAQKNPTAFYLCASSIAPRGTEAFFGQGTRLTVV.

The rearrangement links TRBV9 to TRBJ1-6; D is uncertain. The CDR3 is 15 residues long. Germline CDR1 and CDR2: SGDLS and YYNGEE. V was pared by 0 bases and J by 8 bases, with 12 bases between. CDR3 amino acids: CASSVATREDSPLHF. Here the CDR3 DNA reads TGTGCCAGCAGCGTAGCAACTAGGGAAGATTCACCCCTCCACTTT.

This clone turned up a few times. The chain recombines TRBV7-9 with TRBJ1-2; possible D gene TRBD1, 6 bases. The V end was cut by 5 bases, the J end by 4 bases, with 14 bases between. Germline-derived CDR1 and CDR2 are SEHNR and FQNEAQ (reference sequence). CDR3 length: 14 amino acids. In DNA form, the CDR3 reads TGTGCCAGCAGCGGACAGTCCCCCGCCTATGGCTACACCTTC. Amino acid sequence: CASSGQSPAYGYTF.

This clone has a single count. The rearrangement joins TRBV4-1 to TRBJ2-5, with D possibly being TRBD2 (6 bases). This CDR3 has 16 residues. Germline V lookup: CDR1 MGHRA, CDR2 YSYEKL. Trimming removed 0 bases at V and 0 bases at J, with 11 bases between. Written as DNA, the CDR3 is TGCGCCAGCAGCCAAGAGGGACGGGGGTACCAAGAGACCCAGTACTTC. Its protein is CASSQEGRGYQETQYF.

The rearrangement links TRBV19 to TRBJ1-3; the D is unclear. The CDR3 is 14 amino acids. Trimming took off 3 bases at V and 3 bases at J, with 9 bases between the two ends. From germline, CDR1 is LNHDA and CDR2 SQIVND (reference sequence). CDR3 in amino acids: CASSMGRRGNTIYF. CDR3 nucleotide sequence: TGTGCCAGTAGTATGGGTCGCCGTGGAAACACCATATATTTT. Filled out from reference TRBV19 and TRBJ1-3, the complete variable domain reads DGGITQSPKYLFRKEGQNVTLSCEQNLNHDAMYWYRQDPGQGLRLIYYSQIVNDFQKGDIAEGYSVSREKKESFPLTVTSAQKNPTAFYLCASSMGRRGNTIYFGEGSWLTVV.

This clone turned up a few times. V usage is TRBV19 and J usage is TRBJ2-3, with 7 bases identical to TRBD2. V shed 5 bases, J shed 1 base, and the junction held 6 bases outside the gene matches. The CDR3 totals 15 residues. Germline V CDR1 and CDR2: LNHDA, SQIVND (reference sequence). The CDR3 loop is CASSLLSGGTDTQYF. CDR3 coding DNA: TGTGCCAGTAGTTTGTTAAGCGGGGGCACAGATACGCAGTATTTT.